The next 18 T cell receptor beta chains were all read from a single sample in a study of T-cell reconstitution after alpha-beta-depleted transplantation in children. Preparation of the TCRbeta library involved a method that used unique molecular identifiers. From the PCR reads, TCRdb called clonotypes with MiXCR, one entry per CDR3 protein. The repertoire consists of roughly 180,000 distinct CDR3 sequences, with roughly 11% occurring once and the leading ten covering less than 15%. The source material was PBMCs, sampled before TCRalphabeta/CD19-depleted stem cell transplant. Receptor source: a boy aged 2 to 10 with acute myeloid leukemia, due to receive a stem cell transplant.

This clonotype was found many times. The chain joins TRBV11-3 to TRBJ2-1, with 9 bases that match TRBD1. This CDR3 is built from 13 residues. Germline assignment: CDR1 SGHNT and CDR2 YENEEA. Unmatched junction bases numbered 3, after V lost 5 bases and J lost 7 bases. The CDR3, as DNA: TGTGCCAGCAGCCCGGACAGGGGTAATGAGCAGTTCTTC. This gives the protein CASSPDRGNEQFF.

In its sample, this clonotype was seen many times. The gene calls are TRBV29-1 and TRBJ2-7; D remains unclear. Trimming took off 2 bases at V and 6 bases at J, with 8 bases between the two ends. CDR3 length: 11 residues. Per the germline V gene, CDR1 is SQVTM and CDR2 is ANQGSEA. The CDR3 is CSVESRGEQYF. The CDR3 DNA reads TGCAGCGTTGAATCCAGAGGCGAGCAGTACTTC.

This clonotype has ten or more counts. The V and J genes are TRBV4-1 and TRBJ2-5; no reliable D call. CDR3 length: 14 residues. Germline CDR1 and CDR2: MGHRA and YSYEKL. V was trimmed by 1 base and J by 5 bases, leaving 11 bases between them. CDR3 region: CASSQVASWETQYF. The CDR3 nucleotides read TGCGCCAGCAGCCAAGTGGCTAGTTGGGAGACCCAGTACTTC.

This clonotype was observed at least ten times. The CDR3 sequence: CAWKEGLYDEQFF. In DNA, the CDR3 is TGTGCCTGGAAGGAAGGACTTTACGATGAGCAGTTCTTC. The J gene is TRBJ2-1, the V gene TRBV30; perhaps TRBD2 as D (5 bases). The CDR3 sequence is 13 residues long. Trimming took off 4 bases at V and 8 bases at J, with 15 bases between the two ends. The germline gives CDR1 GTSNPN, CDR2 SVGIG (reference sequence).

The table lists this clonotype with many counts. The gene calls are TRBV28 and TRBJ1-2; possible D gene TRBD1, 5 bases. Germline CDR1 and CDR2: MDHEN and SYDVKM. The CDR3 loop spans 14 amino acids. Between the trimmed V and J ends, which lost 5 bases and 4 bases, there was a span of 14 bases. The CDR3 bases are TGTGCCAGCAGTACCGGGGCGCCCAGCTATGGCTACACCTTC. Translation: CASSTGAPSYGYTF.

Remarks on this clonotype: Since a much larger clone is just one base distant, this may be a read error. The chain couples TRBV15 to TRBJ1-5; no definite D call. Germline V gene lookup returns CDR1 LNHNV and CDR2 YYDKDF (reference sequence). The CDR3 contains 13 residues. For the CDR3, the DNA is TGTGTCACCAGCAGAGACCCTAGTCAGCCCCAGCATTTT. Its protein is CVTSRDPSQPQHF.

This clonotype was detected many times. CDR3 amino acids: CSARPLAGDSNEQFF. CDR3 sequence (DNA): TGCAGTGCTAGACCGCTAGCGGGAGATAGCAATGAGCAGTTCTTC. This rearrangement joins TRBV20-1 to TRBJ2-1; 10 bases agree with TRBD2. V lost 2 bases, J lost 6 bases, and 7 bases stayed unmatched. The CDR3 is 15 residues long. Germline V lookup: CDR1 DFQATT, CDR2 SNEGSKA (reference sequence).

This clonotype has a count of ten or more. The CDR3 region has the DNA TGTGCCAGCAGCCTCATGGACGGCTTGGAGACCCAGTACTTC. Amino acid sequence: CASSLMDGLETQYF. The chain is built from TRBV5-6 and TRBJ2-5; D unclear. Trimming pared 4 bases from V and 5 bases from J, leaving 15 bases between. The germline V gene has CDR1 SGHDT and CDR2 YYEEEE. The CDR3 runs to 14 residues.

This chain connects TRBV7-2 to TRBJ1-2; D possibly corresponds to TRBD1 (6 bases). Germline V gene sequence: CDR1 SGHTA, CDR2 FQGNSA. There are 17 residues in the CDR3. V gave up 5 bases and J gave up 2 bases, with 21 bases separating them. The CDR3 here is CASSQTNLQGRNYGYTF. CDR3 coding DNA: TGTGCCAGCAGCCAAACGAACCTGCAGGGGAGGAACTATGGCTACACCTTC.

This clonotype was seen at least ten times. V is TRBV9 and J is TRBJ2-1; possible D gene TRBD2, 6 bases. The germline V gene encodes CDR1 SGDLS and CDR2 YYNGEE. This CDR3 is built from 14 residues. Trimming took off 0 bases at V and 9 bases at J, with 13 bases between the two ends. The CDR3 coding sequence is TGTGCCAGCAGCGTAGCTCCGAGGGGAGGTGAGCAGTTCTTC. Translated: CASSVAPRGGEQFF. Combining the CDR3 with reference TRBV9 and TRBJ2-1 gives the whole variable domain DSGVTQTPKHLITATGQRVTLRCSPRSGDLSVYWYQQSLDQGLQFLIQYYNGEERAKGNILERFSAQQFPDLHSELNLSSLELGDSALYFCASSVAPRGGEQFFGPGTRLTVL.

This clonotype was recorded at least ten times. V is TRBV4-1 and J is TRBJ2-1; perhaps TRBD1 as D (6 bases). In germline, CDR1 is MGHRA, CDR2 YSYEKL. The CDR3 spans 18 residues. The V gene lost 2 bases and the J gene lost 8 bases, with 25 bases spanning the gap. The CDR3 loop reads CASSQPTGSRESKHEQFF. The CDR3 coding sequence is TGCGCCAGCAGCCAACCCACAGGGTCCCGTGAGAGCAAGCATGAGCAGTTCTTC.

The sample holds many counts of this clonotype. This chain joins TRBV5-1 and TRBJ2-7, with TRBD1 matching 7 bases. The ends lost 0 bases at V and 3 bases at J; junction bases unmatched: 6. From germline, CDR1 is SGHRS and CDR2 YFSETQ. This CDR3 is built from 15 residues. CDR3 DNA sequence: TGCGCCAGCAGCTTGGTTGTAGGACAGGACTACGAGCAGTACTTC. This encodes CASSLVVGQDYEQYF.

This clonotype is a singleton in its sample. The chain couples TRBV19 to TRBJ2-3; possibly TRBD1 or TRBD2 for D (5 bases each). CDR3 size: 14 residues. Trimming cost V 10 bases and J 2 bases, with 16 bases left between them. Germline V lookup: CDR1 LNHDA, CDR2 SQIVND (reference sequence). CDR3 region: CATGRDLYTDTQYF. CDR3 sequence (DNA): TGTGCCACCGGCCGGGACCTCTACACAGATACGCAGTATTTT.

In this sample, this clonotype turned up a few times. The rearrangement joins TRBV30 to TRBJ2-1; 8 positions agree with TRBD1. The V gene end was trimmed by 2 bases and the J gene end by 8 bases; junction bases not matched to a gene: 2. Germline V CDR1 and CDR2: GTSNPN, SVGIG (reference sequence). The CDR3 is 12 residues long. CDR3 sequence: CAWSTTGDEQFF. The CDR3 DNA is TGTGCCTGGAGTACGACAGGGGATGAGCAGTTCTTC.

This clonotype has at least ten counts. The chain carries TRBV20-1 and TRBJ1-6, with D possibly TRBD1 on 6 matching bases. Germline loops: CDR1 DFQATT, CDR2 SNEGSKA (reference sequence). This CDR3 spans 14 amino acids. V lost 5 bases and J lost 7, with 15 bases in between. The CDR3 loop reads CSAPIGGINSPLHF. CDR3 sequence (DNA): TGCAGTGCTCCAATAGGGGGAATAAATTCACCCCTCCACTTT.

This clonotype was found many times. V gene TRBV10-3 combines with J gene TRBJ2-5, with 7 bases identical to TRBD2. J lost 3 bases, V lost 2 bases, and 0 bases had no gene match. From germline, CDR1 is ENHRY and CDR2 SYGVKD. This CDR3 has 13 residues. The CDR3 loop is CAISEGLEETQYF. The CDR3 region has the DNA TGTGCCATCAGTGAGGGACTAGAAGAGACCCAGTACTTC.

There are many counts of this clonotype. The V and J genes are TRBV5-1 and TRBJ2-1; 12 nucleotides match TRBD2. The CDR3 runs 19 residues. Germline values: CDR1 SGHRS, CDR2 YFSETQ. V shed 1 base and J 5 bases; nucleotides not matched to a gene: 13. The CDR3 reads CASSLTKLAGGSPHNEQFF. The CDR3 DNA follows: TGCGCCAGCAGCTTGACCAAACTAGCGGGAGGCTCTCCCCACAATGAGCAGTTCTTC.

The V call is TRBV19, the J call TRBJ1-2; the D is unclear. CDR3 size: 10 residues. Per the germline V gene, CDR1 is LNHDA and CDR2 is SQIVND (reference sequence). The V and J ends lost 8 bases and 8 bases respectively, with 9 bases between them. The DNA of the CDR3 is TGTGCCAGTGGACTCCCGGGCTACACCTTC. Translating gives CASGLPGYTF.